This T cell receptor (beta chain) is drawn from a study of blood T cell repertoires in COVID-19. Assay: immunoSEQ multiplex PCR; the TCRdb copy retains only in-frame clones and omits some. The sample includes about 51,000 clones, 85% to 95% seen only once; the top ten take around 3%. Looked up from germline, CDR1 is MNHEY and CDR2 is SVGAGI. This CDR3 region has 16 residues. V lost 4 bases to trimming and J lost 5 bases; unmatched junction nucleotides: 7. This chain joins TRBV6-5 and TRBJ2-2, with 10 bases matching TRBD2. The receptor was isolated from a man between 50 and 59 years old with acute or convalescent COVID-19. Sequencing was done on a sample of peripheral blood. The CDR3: CASSSFLAGETGELFF. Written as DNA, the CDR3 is TGTGCCAGCAGTTCATTCCTAGCGGGGGAAACCGGGGAGCTGTTTTTT.